Included here is one T cell receptor beta chain sequence, with context. TCRdb's copy holds only in-frame clones and misses some; the assay was immunoSEQ multiplex PCR. The sample has about 57,000 clones, 93% seen once. Germline V lookup: CDR1 SEHNR, CDR2 FQNEAQ (reference sequence). This CDR3 has 16 residues. V was pared by 3 bases and J by 4 bases, with 4 bases of the junction left unmatched. The sample comes from a study of technical replicates of blood from a handful of donors. Sequencing was done on a sample of PBMCs. This TCR derives from a human donor in good health. Some clones in this sample may be carry-over from other donors' samples. The chain combines TRBV7-9 with TRBJ2-1, with 12 positions matching TRBD2. The CDR3 DNA sequence: TGTGCCAGCAGCTTCGGACTAGCGGGACCGTACAATGAGCAGTTCTTC. Its protein product is CASSFGLAGPYNEQFF.